The T cell receptor beta chain under discussion was sequenced for a study of long-term antiretroviral therapy in people with HIV. Germline loops: CDR1 GTSNPN, CDR2 SVGIG (reference sequence). The V gene lost 5 bases and the J gene lost 2 bases, with 13 bases spanning the gap. This CDR3 region has 13 residues. This was the immunoSEQ v3.0 assay at survey level. Clones were read by immunoSEQ multiplex PCR, and TCRdb kept only the in-frame ones, dropping some. The sample has tens of thousands of clones; around 86% are singletons. This sequence was found in a man aged 35-49 years with HIV. The starting material was unsorted PBMCs, obtained 0.1 years before starting antiretroviral therapy. The rearrangement joins TRBV30 to TRBJ2-7; D is possibly TRBD1 or TRBD2 (6 bases each). The CDR3 sequence: CAWYGGPAYEQYF. In nucleotides, the CDR3 is TGTGCCTGGTACGGGGGCCCCGCCTACGAGCAGTACTTC.